Listed below are T cell receptor beta chains from one sample, sequenced in a study of shared clonotypes between healthy human individuals. The data were produced by immunoSEQ multiplex PCR, yet TCRdb's version contains in-frame clones alone and is incomplete. Among about half a million clones listed, 70% to 85% were seen once. Source material: PBMCs. The source is a middle-aged woman in good health. Some clones in this sample may be carry-over from other donors' samples. The CDR3 runs from the conserved cysteine through the conserved F or W. Fields, in order: J gene, clone size, V gene, D gene, CDR3 protein. The D gene is left open where the match is weak. Expanded clones get a size class; other rows say once, few or many, or leave the size out.

J gene: TRBJ2-2; clone size: NA; V gene: TRBV6-4; D gene: TRBD2; CDR3 protein: CASSATSGRLNTGELFF
J gene: TRBJ2-2; clone size: NA; V gene: TRBV7-9; D gene: NA; CDR3 protein: CASSLGVGRGEGTGELFF
J gene: TRBJ2-5; clone size: NA; V gene: TRBV5-1; D gene: TRBD1; CDR3 protein: CASSRGQGGETQYF
J gene: TRBJ1-2; clone size: once; V gene: TRBV4-1; D gene: NA; CDR3 protein: CASSQPLRGGGYTF
J gene: TRBJ1-5; clone size: few; V gene: TRBV10-3; D gene: NA; CDR3 protein: CAISEAQVQPQHF
J gene: TRBJ2-7; clone size: once; V gene: TRBV27; D gene: TRBD2; CDR3 protein: CASGTRTSAYEQYF
J gene: TRBJ2-3; clone size: NA; V gene: TRBV2; D gene: NA; CDR3 protein: CASSGQGRDTQYF
J gene: TRBJ2-7; clone size: NA; V gene: TRBV7-8; D gene: TRBD2; CDR3 protein: CASSLMGWTSGEGEQYF
J gene: TRBJ2-2; clone size: NA; V gene: TRBV5-1; D gene: NA; CDR3 protein: CASSLAGGRSHTGELFF
J gene: TRBJ1-5; clone size: NA; V gene: TRBV25-1; D gene: NA; CDR3 protein: CASSDRARNQPQHF
J gene: TRBJ1-1; clone size: NA; V gene: TRBV27; D gene: NA; CDR3 protein: CASSWGRDTEAFF
J gene: TRBJ1-2; clone size: NA; V gene: TRBV29-1; D gene: NA; CDR3 protein: CSVMDGLGYTF
J gene: TRBJ2-3; clone size: once; V gene: TRBV27; D gene: NA; CDR3 protein: CASSLAGYSTDTQYF
J gene: TRBJ2-2; clone size: NA; V gene: TRBV6-5; D gene: NA; CDR3 protein: CASSRPPEGELFF
J gene: TRBJ2-7; clone size: NA; V gene: TRBV2; D gene: TRBD1; CDR3 protein: CASSAQGAHEQYF
J gene: TRBJ2-3; clone size: NA; V gene: TRBV18; D gene: NA; CDR3 protein: CASSPSGTDTQYF
J gene: TRBJ1-2; clone size: NA; V gene: TRBV5-1; D gene: TRBD1; CDR3 protein: CASSYGTGDVYGYTF
J gene: TRBJ2-3; clone size: NA; V gene: TRBV11-3; D gene: NA; CDR3 protein: CASSEGLDTQYF
J gene: TRBJ2-1; clone size: few; V gene: TRBV7-9; D gene: TRBD1; CDR3 protein: CASSPRTGESSYNEQFF
J gene: NA; clone size: NA; V gene: TRBV18; D gene: NA; CDR3 protein: CASSPRDGTNEQYF
J gene: TRBJ1-2; clone size: NA; V gene: TRBV6-1; D gene: TRBD1; CDR3 protein: CASILQGASNYGYTF
J gene: TRBJ2-6; clone size: NA; V gene: TRBV19; D gene: NA; CDR3 protein: CASSNGIRTGANVLTF
J gene: TRBJ2-7; clone size: NA; V gene: TRBV2; D gene: TRBD2; CDR3 protein: CASRRGTSGPYEQYF
J gene: TRBJ2-7; clone size: NA; V gene: TRBV7-9; D gene: NA; CDR3 protein: CASSLPGGINEQYF
J gene: TRBJ2-1; clone size: few; V gene: TRBV15; D gene: NA; CDR3 protein: CATSRETGRLYNEQFF
J gene: TRBJ1-2; clone size: NA; V gene: TRBV10-3; D gene: TRBD1; CDR3 protein: CAISDWGRGTGYGYTF
J gene: TRBJ1-2; clone size: NA; V gene: TRBV28; D gene: NA; CDR3 protein: CASSPRGKEYGYTF
J gene: TRBJ2-5; clone size: NA; V gene: TRBV27; D gene: TRBD1; CDR3 protein: CASYPTGGRETQYF
J gene: TRBJ1-6; clone size: NA; V gene: TRBV18; D gene: NA; CDR3 protein: CASSPQGLMSPLHF
J gene: NA; clone size: NA; V gene: TRBV4-1; D gene: NA; CDR3 protein: CASSQGLSGLRAEQYF
J gene: TRBJ2-2; clone size: NA; V gene: TRBV7-9; D gene: NA; CDR3 protein: CASAWVQGRTGELFF
J gene: TRBJ2-1; clone size: NA; V gene: TRBV4-2; D gene: TRBD2; CDR3 protein: CASSHSTSGGDYEQFF
J gene: TRBJ2-3; clone size: NA; V gene: TRBV10-3; D gene: NA; CDR3 protein: CAISEPDNGGDTQYF
J gene: TRBJ1-2; clone size: NA; V gene: TRBV28; D gene: NA; CDR3 protein: CASSLPQGSINYGYTF
J gene: TRBJ2-1; clone size: NA; V gene: TRBV4-3; D gene: NA; CDR3 protein: CASSPAGTALGNEQFF
J gene: TRBJ2-7; clone size: few; V gene: TRBV5-4; D gene: TRBD1; CDR3 protein: CASSSDRFYEQYF
J gene: TRBJ2-7; clone size: NA; V gene: TRBV7-9; D gene: NA; CDR3 protein: CASSLVGYEQYF
J gene: TRBJ2-4; clone size: NA; V gene: TRBV28; D gene: NA; CDR3 protein: CASSFVEGAKNIQYF
J gene: TRBJ2-3; clone size: NA; V gene: TRBV30; D gene: NA; CDR3 protein: CAWSWGSTDTQYF
J gene: TRBJ2-5; clone size: NA; V gene: TRBV18; D gene: TRBD2; CDR3 protein: CASGVLAERQETQYF
J gene: TRBJ1-5; clone size: once; V gene: TRBV2; D gene: TRBD1; CDR3 protein: CASSFDRGDQPQHF
J gene: TRBJ1-2; clone size: NA; V gene: TRBV5-6; D gene: NA; CDR3 protein: CASSLAPTETNYGYTF
J gene: TRBJ1-6; clone size: NA; V gene: TRBV6-6; D gene: NA; CDR3 protein: CASRRTGGREDSPLHF
J gene: TRBJ2-1; clone size: few; V gene: TRBV21-1; D gene: NA; CDR3 protein: CASSKVGGYNEQFF
J gene: TRBJ2-5; clone size: NA; V gene: TRBV5-1; D gene: NA; CDR3 protein: CASSLSGTGETQYF
J gene: TRBJ1-2; clone size: NA; V gene: TRBV28; D gene: NA; CDR3 protein: CASSLPQGIYGYTF
J gene: TRBJ2-1; clone size: NA; V gene: TRBV27; D gene: TRBD1; CDR3 protein: CASSRQGYEQFF
J gene: TRBJ1-5; clone size: NA; V gene: TRBV6-1; D gene: NA; CDR3 protein: CASSESWAGAIQPQHF
J gene: TRBJ2-7; clone size: NA; V gene: TRBV28; D gene: NA; CDR3 protein: CASTPRGTASYEQYF
J gene: TRBJ2-7; clone size: NA; V gene: TRBV5-8; D gene: TRBD2; CDR3 protein: CASSYRGGYFYEQYF
J gene: TRBJ1-2; clone size: NA; V gene: TRBV7-2; D gene: NA; CDR3 protein: CASSLVGHDGYTF
J gene: TRBJ2-7; clone size: NA; V gene: TRBV4-2; D gene: TRBD2; CDR3 protein: CASSQDGGTGGYEQYF
J gene: TRBJ1-2; clone size: NA; V gene: TRBV19; D gene: NA; CDR3 protein: CASSPQTTSYGYTF
J gene: TRBJ2-3; clone size: many; V gene: TRBV15; D gene: NA; CDR3 protein: CATSPFGGATDTQYF
J gene: TRBJ2-1; clone size: once; V gene: TRBV10-1; D gene: TRBD2; CDR3 protein: CATEEPGLAGQNEQFF
J gene: TRBJ2-7; clone size: few; V gene: TRBV7-8; D gene: NA; CDR3 protein: CASSPDGRRSAYEQYF
J gene: TRBJ2-3; clone size: once; V gene: TRBV9; D gene: NA; CDR3 protein: CASSVGTYTDTQYF
J gene: TRBJ1-5; clone size: many; V gene: TRBV7-8; D gene: NA; CDR3 protein: CASSSSPGNQPQHF
J gene: TRBJ2-2; clone size: NA; V gene: TRBV18; D gene: NA; CDR3 protein: CASSATQLTATNTGELFF
J gene: TRBJ1-1; clone size: once; V gene: TRBV2; D gene: NA; CDR3 protein: CASSEGGRPEAFF